The TCR beta chain described here comes from a study of cytomegalovirus exposure and HLA in healthy donors. The protocol was immunoSEQ multiplex PCR, while the TCRdb copy is restricted to in-frame clones and leaves out a portion. The sample consists of 140,000 to 150,000 clones, about 95% of them appearing once. Points on this clone: The antigen is not known.

The CDR3 consists of 14 residues. CDR1 is MDHEN, CDR2 SYDVKM, per germline. V shed 3 bases and J shed 7 bases, with 15 bases lying between them. General study findings and limits: Cytomegalovirus association was listed for 164 TCR beta chains.

The sequenced material came from PBMCs. The chain is built from TRBV28 and TRBJ1-2; D is perhaps TRBD1 (5 bases). The clonotype comes from a man aged 18 to 30 in good health and CMV-seropositive. The CDR3 bases are TGTGCCAGCAGTTTGGGTAGGGGCGAAGGTGGCTACACCTTC. Translation gives CASSLGRGEGGYTF.